This is a list of T cell receptor beta chains from one sample in a study of Ad26.COV2.S vaccination and SARS-CoV-2 variants. The protocol was immunoSEQ multiplex PCR, while the TCRdb copy is restricted to in-frame clones and leaves out a portion. The sample includes about 480,000 clones, around 90% of them seen just once. The input for sequencing was peripheral blood, taken in a trial of Ad26.COV2.S vaccine versus placebo. The receptors come from a person aged 18-60 years who received the Ad26.COV2.S COVID-19 vaccine or a placebo. Both conserved end residues are part of each CDR3.

CDR3	V	J
CATSRPSGVVGNTIYF	TRBV15	TRBJ1-3
CASSQVPGAYGYTF	TRBV3-1/TRBV3-2	TRBJ1-2
CASSIYRVETGELFF	TRBV5-4	TRBJ2-2
CASSREGISGANVLTF	TRBV14	TRBJ2-6
CAISDFGGEQYF	TRBV10-3	TRBJ2-7
CASSYPVMGRTEAFF	TRBV28	TRBJ1-1
CASSLWTSGSPLKETQYF	TRBV5-1	TRBJ2-5
CASRNLAEGLDEQYF	TRBV27	TRBJ2-7
CASRPSGGLVYGYTF	TRBV28	TRBJ1-2
CASSQGQSRYEQYF	TRBV4-2	TRBJ2-7
CASSRDRNNEQFF	TRBV7-8	TRBJ2-1
CAWSVTNYEQYF	TRBV30	TRBJ2-7
CASSVVLSQDNSPLHF	TRBV9	TRBJ1-6
CASSPNDRTNYGYTF	TRBV18	TRBJ1-2
CASSSNRDTEAFF	TRBV7-3	TRBJ1-1